The next 5 T cell receptor beta chains were all read from a single sample in a study of graft-versus-host responses after intestinal transplantation. Their antigens are not known. The assay was immunoSEQ multiplex PCR, and TCRdb's table has in-frame clones only and misses some. The sample lists about 88,000 clones; approximately 90% were seen once. Material: unstimulated CD4+ T cells sorted from spleen or lymph node cells, obtained before transplant. These receptor sequences come from a human donor who was the organ donor for an intestinal transplant.

This rearrangement joins TRBV30 to TRBJ1-6; D is uncertain. CDR3 length: 13 amino acids. Germline CDR1 is GTSNPN and CDR2 is SVGIG (reference sequence). Trimming shortened V by 2 bases and J by 9 bases, and 11 bases separated the two germline ends. The CDR3 protein is CAWSRSNGSPLHF. CDR3 bases: TGTGCCTGGAGTCGTTCTAACGGTTCACCCCTCCACTTT.

The V and J genes are TRBV6-5 and TRBJ2-7; D is uncertain. Germline-derived CDR1 and CDR2 are MNHEY and SVGAGI. There are 12 residues in the CDR3. V lost 7 bases to trimming and J lost 2 bases, with 9 bases between them. The CDR3 is CASTLDTYEQYF. CDR3 coding DNA: TGTGCCAGCACTCTCGACACCTACGAGCAGTACTTC.

V gene TRBV27 combines with J gene TRBJ2-3; a possible D gene is TRBD2 (6 bases). The CDR3 runs to 14 residues. The germline V and J ends were trimmed by 3 bases and 6 bases, with 13 bases remaining between them. Germline CDR1 MNHEY, CDR2 SMNVEV (reference sequence). The CDR3 is CASSFQLASDTQYF. For the CDR3, the DNA is TGTGCCAGCAGTTTCCAACTAGCATCTGATACGCAGTATTTT.

V is TRBV6-5 and J is TRBJ2-7; 10 bases line up with TRBD2. CDR1 is MNHEY, CDR2 SVGAGI, per germline. The CDR3 contains 15 residues. V dropped 5 bases and J dropped 3; count of bases not matched to a gene: 7. The CDR3 here is CASSVSGGAIYEQYF. The CDR3 DNA is TGTGCCAGCAGTGTAAGCGGGGGGGCTATCTACGAGCAGTACTTC.

This chain links TRBV11-2 with TRBJ2-5, with 9 bases aligning to TRBD2. The length of the CDR3 is 15 residues. Germline V gives CDR1 SGHAT, CDR2 FQNNGV. The junction had 11 bases not matched to a gene; V was cut back by 8 bases and J by 4 bases. CDR3 protein: CASGIAGEGPETQYF. Written as DNA, the CDR3 is TGTGCCAGCGGCATAGCGGGAGAAGGACCAGAGACCCAGTACTTC.